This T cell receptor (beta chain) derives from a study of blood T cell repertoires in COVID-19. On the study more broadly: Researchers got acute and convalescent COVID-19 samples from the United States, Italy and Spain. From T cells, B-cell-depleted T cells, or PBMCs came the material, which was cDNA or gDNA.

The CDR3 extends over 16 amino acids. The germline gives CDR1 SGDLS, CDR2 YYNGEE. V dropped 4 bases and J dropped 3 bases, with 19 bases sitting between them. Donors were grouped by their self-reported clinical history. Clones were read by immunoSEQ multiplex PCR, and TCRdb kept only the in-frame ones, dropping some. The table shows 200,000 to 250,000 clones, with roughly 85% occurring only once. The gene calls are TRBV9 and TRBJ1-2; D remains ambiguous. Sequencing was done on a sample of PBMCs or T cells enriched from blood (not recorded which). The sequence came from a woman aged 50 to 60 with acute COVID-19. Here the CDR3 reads CASSLGFLGVDYGYTF. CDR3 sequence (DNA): TGTGCCAGCAGCTTGGGATTTCTCGGGGTTGACTATGGCTACACCTTC. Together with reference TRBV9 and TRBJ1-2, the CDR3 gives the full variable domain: DSGVTQTPKHLITATGQRVTLRCSPRSGDLSVYWYQQSLDQGLQFLIQYYNGEERAKGNILERFSAQQFPDLHSELNLSSLELGDSALYFCASSLGFLGVDYGYTFGSGTRLTVV.